The present TCR beta chain was sequenced within a study of T cell responses to AZD1222 COVID-19 vaccine. Notes on the study in general: There were vaccine-associated CD4 TCRs across spike, dominant at 160-218 and 743-854. Repertoires were sampled only after the peak T cell response. Donors skewed white British and female; clonal diversity was possibly underestimated. At baseline, seropositivity was found in only a handful of AZD1222 recipients.

The CDR3 is 16 amino acids. J was trimmed by 1 base and V by 1 base; bases with no gene match: 3. Germline CDR1 is KGHDR and CDR2 is SFDVKD. Assay used: immunoSEQ multiplex PCR; TCRdb lists only in-frame clones, some missing. The sample includes about 130,000 clones, approximately 85% of them seen just once. Concerning this clone: The antigen is unknown.

This sample comprised peripheral blood, obtained on day 0 of AZD1222 vaccination. The sequence derives from an adult in good health. This chain connects TRBV24-1 to TRBJ2-3, with 8 bases identical to TRBD1. CDR3 residues: CATSDFGGQGTDTQYF. DNA for the CDR3: TGTGCCACCAGTGATTTTGGGGGACAGGGCACAGATACGCAGTATTTT.